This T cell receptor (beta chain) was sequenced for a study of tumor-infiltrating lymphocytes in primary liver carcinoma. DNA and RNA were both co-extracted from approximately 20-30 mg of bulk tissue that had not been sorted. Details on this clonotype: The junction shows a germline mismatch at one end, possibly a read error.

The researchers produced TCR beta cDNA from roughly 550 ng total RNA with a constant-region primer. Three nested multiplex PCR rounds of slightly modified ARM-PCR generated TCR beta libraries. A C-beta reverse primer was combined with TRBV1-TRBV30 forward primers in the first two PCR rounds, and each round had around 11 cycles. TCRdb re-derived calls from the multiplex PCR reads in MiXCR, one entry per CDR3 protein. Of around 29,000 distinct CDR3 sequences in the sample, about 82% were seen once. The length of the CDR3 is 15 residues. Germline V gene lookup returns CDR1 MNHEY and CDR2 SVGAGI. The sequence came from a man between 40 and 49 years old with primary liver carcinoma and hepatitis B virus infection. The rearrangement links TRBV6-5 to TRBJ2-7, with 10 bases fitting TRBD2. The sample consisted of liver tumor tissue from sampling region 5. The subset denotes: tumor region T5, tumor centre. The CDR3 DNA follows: TGTGCTAGCACTTATCGGGCTAGCGGGGGCTACGAGCAGTACTTC. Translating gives CASTYRASGGYEQYF.